The next 15 T cell receptor beta chains were all read from a single sample in a study of blood T cell repertoires in COVID-19. The assay was immunoSEQ multiplex PCR, and TCRdb's table has in-frame clones only and misses some. The sample has hundreds of thousands of clones, 75% to 90% seen once. Input material: peripheral blood. The receptors originated from a woman in her sixties or seventies with acute or convalescent COVID-19.

This rearrangement joins TRBV28 to TRBJ1-3; TRBD1 matches at 8 bases. The germline V gene encodes CDR1 MDHEN and CDR2 SYDVKM. After removal of 6 bases from V and 6 bases from J, the junction contained 7 bases not matched to a gene. The CDR3 is 14 residues long. CDR3 sequence reads: CASSYPGQANTIYF. DNA for the CDR3: TGTGCCAGCAGCTACCCGGGACAGGCAAACACCATATATTTT.

The table lists this clone with a count of one. The chain couples TRBV9 to TRBJ2-2, with D perhaps matching TRBD2 (5 bases). This CDR3 region has 15 residues. Germline-derived CDR1 and CDR2 are SGDLS and YYNGEE. V gave up 6 bases and J gave up 1 base, with 13 bases separating them. The CDR3: CASTLRAQNTGELFF. CDR3 nucleotides: TGTGCCAGCACCTTGAGGGCTCAGAACACCGGGGAGCTGTTTTTT. Variable domain in full (rest from reference TRBV9 and TRBJ2-2): DSGVTQTPKHLITATGQRVTLRCSPRSGDLSVYWYQQSLDQGLQFLIQYYNGEERAKGNILERFSAQQFPDLHSELNLSSLELGDSALYFCASTLRAQNTGELFFGEGSRLTVL.

V gene TRBV19 combines with J gene TRBJ2-1; tentatively, D is TRBD2 (6 bases). Trimming removed 11 bases at V and 4 bases at J, with 27 bases between. CDR1 is LNHDA and CDR2 is SQIVND in the germline V gene (reference sequence). The CDR3 totals 17 residues. For the CDR3, the DNA is TGTGCCCCTAGGATGTGGGAGGCCGCAAAGGGGTACAATGAGCAGTTCTTC. Amino acid sequence: CAPRMWEAAKGYNEQFF.

The V call is TRBV7-3, the J call TRBJ2-3; 10 nucleotides match TRBD2. CDR1 and CDR2 (germline): SGHTA, FQGTGA. Losses at the gene ends were 4 bases for V and 2 bases for J; bases not matched to a gene: 3. The CDR3 has 15 residues. The CDR3 sequence is CASSSSGGITDTQYF. CDR3 sequence (DNA): TGTGCCAGCAGCTCTAGCGGGGGCATCACAGATACGCAGTATTTT.

The V call is TRBV28, the J call TRBJ1-4; 7 nucleotides align to TRBD1. Germline V gene data show CDR1 as MDHEN and CDR2 as SYDVKM. V shed 7 bases and J 5 bases; nucleotides not matched to a gene: 10. The CDR3 consists of 15 residues. The CDR3 nucleotides read TGTGCCAGCACTGTGGCATCGGGACAGAATGAAAAACTGTTTTTT. It translates to CASTVASGQNEKLFF.

The chain links TRBV4-3 to TRBJ1-2; TRBD1 matches 9 bases. The V and J ends lost 2 bases and 7 bases, in that order; junction bases with no gene match: 8. The CDR3 is 15 amino acids. CDR1 and CDR2 from the germline V gene are LGHNA and YSLEER. The CDR3 region has the DNA TGCGCCAGCAGCCAACGTGGGACAGGGTCGGGTGGCTACACCTTC. Its translation: CASSQRGTGSGGYTF.

V and J are TRBV19 and TRBJ1-6; 9 bases match TRBD1. CDR1 LNHDA and CDR2 SQIVND come from the germline V gene (reference sequence). J gave up 5 bases and V 4 bases, and 3 bases lay outside the gene matches. The CDR3 sequence is 15 residues long. CDR3 loop: CASSTTGGHNSPLHF. CDR3 in DNA: TGTGCCAGTAGTACCACAGGGGGCCATAATTCACCCCTCCACTTT.

This clone was picked up a small number of times. The chain recombines TRBV5-6 with TRBJ2-7; TRBD1 might be the D (6 bases). This CDR3 has 15 residues. V was trimmed by 3 bases and J by 2 bases, leaving 15 bases between them. Germline-derived CDR1 and CDR2 are SGHDT and YYEEEE. CDR3 DNA sequence: TGTGCCAGCAGCTCCCCGCAGGGGTATGCCTACGAGCAGTACTTC. Encoded protein: CASSSPQGYAYEQYF. Variable domain in full (rest from reference TRBV5-6 and TRBJ2-7): DAGVTQSPTHLIKTRGQQVTLRCSPKSGHDTVSWYQQALGQGPQFIFQYYEEEERQRGNFPDRFSGHQFPNYSSELNVNALLLGDSALYLCASSSPQGYAYEQYFGPGTRLTVT.

The chain uses TRBV19 and TRBJ2-7; TRBD1 aligns across 9 bases. This CDR3 has 15 residues. V lost 5 bases, J lost 7 bases, and 12 bases stayed unmatched. In germline, CDR1 is LNHDA, CDR2 SQIVND (reference sequence). CDR3 amino acids: CASSPGQGPLGEQYF. CDR3 coding DNA: TGTGCCAGTAGTCCCGGACAGGGGCCCCTTGGGGAGCAGTACTTC.

The chain recombines TRBV27 with TRBJ2-7; 8 bases agree with TRBD2. CDR3 length: 14 amino acids. V gave up 3 bases and J gave up 2 bases; unmatched junction bases: 3. Germline-derived CDR1 and CDR2 are MNHEY and SMNVEV (reference sequence). As DNA, the CDR3 is TGTGCCAGCAGTTTGGCGGGAGGTACCTACGAGCAGTACTTC. Amino acids: CASSLAGGTYEQYF.

This clone was seen a single time. This rearrangement joins TRBV19 to TRBJ1-1; 7 bases are shared with TRBD1. There are 14 residues in the CDR3. V shed 5 bases, J shed 2 bases, and the junction held 5 bases outside the gene matches. CDR1 and CDR2 from the germline V gene are LNHDA and SQIVND (reference sequence). In DNA form, the CDR3 reads TGTGCCAGTAGTCTAAGGGGGCCTAACACTGAAGCTTTCTTT. Encoded protein: CASSLRGPNTEAFF. The variable domain in full, with the rest retrieved from reference TRBV19 and TRBJ1-1, is DGGITQSPKYLFRKEGQNVTLSCEQNLNHDAMYWYRQDPGQGLRLIYYSQIVNDFQKGDIAEGYSVSREKKESFPLTVTSAQKNPTAFYLCASSLRGPNTEAFFGQGTRLTVV.

The DNA for the CDR3 is TGTGCCAGCAGCCAAGACAATTTGAGGAGCGCCACCGGGGAGCTGTTTTTT. Protein: CASSQDNLRSATGELFF. This chain connects TRBV3-1 (or the pseudogene TRBV3-2) to TRBJ2-2; D is unresolved. Deletions cut 0 bases from V and 4 bases from J, with 15 bases between. The CDR3 runs to 17 residues. Germline lookup yields CDR1 LGHDT and CDR2 YNNKEL (reference sequence).

This chain joins TRBV28 and TRBJ1-6, with D perhaps TRBD1 (5 bases). Trimming took off 7 bases at V and 8 bases at J, with 9 bases between the two ends. The CDR3 loop spans 12 amino acids. CDR1 and CDR2 from the germline V gene are MDHEN and SYDVKM. The CDR3 protein is CASTRGHSPLHF. Written as DNA, the CDR3 is TGTGCCAGCACAAGGGGTCATTCACCCCTCCACTTT.

The chain uses TRBV12-3 or TRBV12-4 and TRBJ1-1; D is uncertain. The V end was cut by 2 bases, the J end by 4 bases, with 8 bases between. CDR3 length equals 13 residues. The chain's CDR3 is CASSLYSLTEAFF. The CDR3 nucleotides are TGTGCCAGCAGTTTATACAGCCTCACTGAAGCTTTCTTT.

This clone was seen a single time. At one boundary the junction diverges from the germline segment, which might be a read error. The V gene is TRBV25-1, the J gene TRBJ2-7; 9 nucleotides line up with TRBD2. Per the germline V gene, CDR1 is MGHDK and CDR2 is SYGVNS. The CDR3 has 18 amino acids. The CDR3 DNA reads as TGTGCCAGCAGTGAAATAGCGGGAGTGGTCCTACCCTCCCACGAGCAGTACTTC. Translation gives CASSEIAGVVLPSHEQYF.